Listed below are T cell receptor beta chains from one sample, sequenced in a study of blood T cell repertoires in COVID-19. Assay: immunoSEQ multiplex PCR; the TCRdb copy retains only in-frame clones and omits some. This table has under 200,000 clones, 80% to 85% appearing once. Sequencing was performed on peripheral blood. These receptors originate from a woman in her 70s with COVID-19, enrolled during active disease. Each CDR3 is given with its conserved first and last residue. D genes are given only for firm matches. Clone size is given for some rows only: seen once, a few or many times, or a class if the clone is expanded.

CDR3: CAWSKGGGSTDTQYF
DNA: TGTGCCTGGAGTAAGGGCGGGGGCAGCACAGATACGCAGTATTTT
size: NA
J: TRBJ2-3
D: NA
V: TRBV30

CDR3: CASSLGQGTYNEQFF
DNA: TGTGCCAGCAGCTTAGGACAGGGAACCTACAATGAGCAGTTCTTC
size: NA
J: TRBJ2-1
D: TRBD1
V: TRBV7-3

CDR3: CASSPLPSTGRRSYEQYF
DNA: TGTGCCAGCAGTCCGCTTCCTTCGACAGGGCGGCGGTCCTACGAGCAGTACTTC
size: NA
J: TRBJ2-7
D: TRBD1
V: TRBV28

CDR3: CASSGNRGSRTDTQYF
DNA: TGTGCCAGTAGTGGGAACAGGGGATCTCGCACAGATACGCAGTATTTT
size: NA
J: TRBJ2-3
D: TRBD1
V: TRBV19

CDR3: CASSVDGANYGYTF
DNA: TGTGCCAGCAGCGTAGACGGAGCTAACTATGGCTACACCTTC
size: NA
J: TRBJ1-2
D: NA
V: TRBV9

CDR3: CASSLAGGLGEQFF
DNA: TGTGCCAGCAGCTTAGCGGGGGGGCTAGGTGAGCAGTTCTTC
size: NA
J: TRBJ2-1
D: TRBD2
V: TRBV11-2

CDR3: CASSGDSGELFF
DNA: TGTGCCAGCTCCGGGGATTCCGGGGAGCTGTTTTTT
size: NA
J: TRBJ2-2
D: NA
V: TRBV18

CDR3: CASSLTAHRAEAFF
DNA: TGTGCCAGCAGCTTAACGGCCCACCGGGCTGAAGCTTTCTTT
size: NA
J: TRBJ1-1
D: NA
V: TRBV7-2

CDR3: CASSLQLSGNTIYF
DNA: TGCGCCAGCAGCTTACAGCTCTCTGGAAACACCATATATTTT
size: NA
J: TRBJ1-3
D: NA
V: TRBV5-1

CDR3: CASSQDRPPLHF
DNA: TGTGCCAGCAGCCAAGATCGTCCACCCCTCCACTTT
size: NA
J: TRBJ1-6
D: NA
V: TRBV14

CDR3: CASSGPSGRVTGELFF
DNA: TGTGCCAGCAGTGGGCCTAGCGGGAGGGTCACCGGGGAGCTGTTTTTT
size: few
J: TRBJ2-2
D: TRBD2
V: TRBV2